This TCR beta chain stems from a study of cytomegalovirus exposure and HLA in healthy donors. The donors gave bone marrow, and they were healthy. This clone was picked up a small number of times. Its antigen is unknown. Overall study findings and caveats: Rare sequences made up most TCRs, while some public TCRs were found in many donors.

The PCR was carried out with 60 Vbeta primers and 13 Jbeta primers. Only in-frame clones appear in the TCRdb table, and some are missing; sequencing was by immunoSEQ multiplex PCR. The profile covers roughly 200,000 clones, with around 75% appearing a single time and around 3% taken by the ten largest. The TCR originated in a male donor in good health and CMV-seronegative. Material: PBMCs.

CDR3 protein: CASSPQTSGSTDTQYF. The CDR3 DNA is TGTGCCAGCTCACCACAGACTAGCGGGAGCACAGATACGCAGTATTTT. The chain carries TRBV18 and TRBJ2-3; 10 bases are shared with TRBD2. V dropped 1 base and J dropped 0; count of bases not matched to a gene: 1. In germline, CDR1 is KGHSH, CDR2 LQKENI. The CDR3 sequence is 16 residues long.